This section outlines one T cell receptor beta chain sequence together with its context. This CDR3 has 14 amino acids. V shed 3 bases and J 11 bases; nucleotides not matched to a gene: 10. Germline CDR1 reads SGHAT; CDR2 reads FQNNGV. This specimen comes from a study of T cell changes during pregnancy in multiple sclerosis. Assay: immunoSEQ multiplex PCR; the TCRdb copy retains only in-frame clones and omits some. The table has around 50,000 clones, around nine tenths seen once. The sequencing input was peripheral blood from another person, used as feeder cells. This sequence was found in a human donor whose cells served as feeder cells for cultures in a pregnancy study. The chain uses TRBV11-2 and TRBJ1-1; 9 bases are a match to TRBD1. The CDR3 reads CASSFYKGQGRAFF. CDR3 bases: TGTGCCAGCAGCTTTTATAAGGGACAGGGTCGGGCTTTCTTT.